The 12 T cell receptor beta chains listed next were all sequenced from one sample in a study of graft-versus-host responses after intestinal transplantation. The assay was immunoSEQ multiplex PCR, and TCRdb's table has in-frame clones only and misses some. The sample carries 6,000 to 8,000 clones, roughly a third recorded once. The researchers put 200,000 CFSE-labeled responder cells into plates with 200,000 irradiated, violet-dye-labeled stimulator cells. The specimen comprised alloreactive CD8+ T cells from a mixed lymphocyte reaction culture, sampled before transplantation. Indicated subset: CFSE-low proliferating T cells sorted from approximately six-day pre-transplant mixed lymphocyte reaction (GvH or HvG direction). These receptors all come from a human patient who was an organ donor for intestinal transplantation.

This clone was observed a few times. The genes are TRBV6-6 and TRBJ1-4; D unresolved. Germline lookup yields CDR1 MNHNY and CDR2 SVGAGI (reference sequence). V dropped 5 bases and J dropped 5 bases, with 15 bases sitting between them. The CDR3 runs to 15 residues. The CDR3 here is CASSQPIPTNEKLFF. Here the CDR3 DNA reads TGTGCCAGCAGTCAGCCTATACCGACAAATGAAAAACTGTTTTTT.

This clone was recorded a few times. One end of the junction does not line up with germline, which may come from a read error. V usage is TRBV11-2 and J usage is TRBJ1-6, with TRBD1 matching 7 bases. CDR3 size: 14 residues. Germline V lookup: CDR1 SGHAT, CDR2 FQNNGV. The CDR3 reads CASSLRDSGSPLHF. CDR3 DNA: TGCGCCAGCAGCCTCCGGGACAGTGGATCACCCCTCCACTTT. The full variable domain, in which reference TRBV11-2 and TRBJ1-6 provide the parts outside the CDR3, is EAGVAQSPRYKIIEKRQSVAFWCNPISGHATLYWYQQILGQGPKLLIQFQNNGVVDDSQLPKDRFSAERLKGVDSTLKIQPAKLEDSAVYLCASSLRDSGSPLHFGNGTRLTVT.

This clone occurred once. V usage is TRBV19 and J usage is TRBJ1-4; D possibly corresponds to TRBD1 (6 bases). Trimming shortened V by 4 bases and J by 8 bases, and 20 bases separated the two germline ends. This CDR3 is 16 amino acids long. Germline CDR1 and CDR2: LNHDA and SQIVND (reference sequence). CDR3 region: CASSRDDRITREKLFF. CDR3 coding DNA: TGTGCCAGTAGTAGAGATGACAGGATCACGAGGGAAAAACTGTTTTTT.

This clone was seen only a few times. The chain links TRBV6-6 to TRBJ2-6; 8 positions agree with TRBD1. There are 16 residues in the CDR3. The junction had 3 bases not matched to a gene; V was cut back by 5 bases and J by 0 bases. Per germline, CDR1 MNHNY and CDR2 SVGAGI (reference sequence). In DNA form, the CDR3 reads TGTGCCAGCAGTGCGGGACAGGCCTCTGGGGCCAACGTCCTGACTTTC. Its protein product is CASSAGQASGANVLTF.

J is TRBJ2-7 and V is TRBV19; D gene ambiguous. V was pared by 7 bases and J by 0 bases, with 16 bases between. Germline V gives CDR1 LNHDA, CDR2 SQIVND (reference sequence). The CDR3 spans 15 residues. CDR3 nucleotides: TGTGCCAGTACCGGGTTGAGTAGGGCCTCCTACGAGCAGTACTTC. Its protein is CASTGLSRASYEQYF.

The gene calls are TRBV4-1 and TRBJ2-3; 8 bases match TRBD2. This CDR3 is built from 14 residues. The trim removed 2 bases at V and 12 bases at J, leaving 10 bases unmatched. Germline values: CDR1 MGHRA, CDR2 YSYEKL. In DNA form, the CDR3 reads TGCGCCAGCAGCCAAAACCCCACTAGCGGAGGACAGTATTTT. Its protein product is CASSQNPTSGGQYF.

The chain couples TRBV29-1 to TRBJ2-1, with D possibly TRBD1 on 6 matching bases. Trimming shortened V by 3 bases and J by 5 bases, and 23 bases separated the two germline ends. Germline loops: CDR1 SQVTM, CDR2 ANQGSEA. This CDR3 comprises 17 residues. The CDR3 reads CSVDGAGVRFFHNEQFF. CDR3 coding DNA: TGCAGCGTTGATGGGGCAGGGGTTAGGTTTTTTCACAATGAGCAGTTCTTC.

This sequence joins TRBV6-1 and TRBJ1-4; maybe TRBD1 (5 bases). The CDR3 loop spans 17 amino acids. The germline V and J ends were trimmed by 3 bases and 3 bases, with 17 bases remaining between them. From germline, CDR1 is MNHNS and CDR2 SASEGT. The CDR3 reads CASSEGISRASNEKLFF. As DNA, the CDR3 is TGTGCCAGCAGTGAGGGGATAAGCAGGGCATCTAATGAAAAACTGTTTTTT.

This clone was seen more than once but under ten times. V gene TRBV7-1 combines with J gene TRBJ1-6, with a weak D call TRBD1 (6 bases). TRBV7-1 is recorded as an ORF, its role being uncertain. The CDR3 contains 15 residues. The germline V and J ends were trimmed by 4 bases and 5 bases, with 12 bases remaining between them. CDR3 DNA: TGTGCCAGCAGCTTTTGGGGGCCTGATAATTCACCCCTCCACTTT. Translation: CASSFWGPDNSPLHF.

This clone came up a few times. The chain combines TRBV5-5 with TRBJ1-6, with no clear D. The germline V gene encodes CDR1 SGHKS and CDR2 YYEKEE (reference sequence). This CDR3 comprises 15 residues. V dropped 2 bases and J dropped 9 bases, with 15 bases sitting between them. The CDR3 here is CASSFYRTVSSPLHF. For the CDR3, the DNA is TGTGCCAGCAGCTTCTACCGTACGGTGAGTTCACCCCTCCACTTT.

By share, this clone ranks as medium-sized. This chain links TRBV19 with TRBJ2-7; TRBD2 matches at 7 bases. Germline trimming cut 3 bases from V and 0 bases from J; bases unmatched to any gene: 2. The CDR3 totals 14 residues. The germline V gene encodes CDR1 LNHDA and CDR2 SQIVND (reference sequence). CDR3 sequence: CASSMASGSYEQYF. CDR3 DNA: TGTGCCAGTAGTATGGCTAGCGGCTCCTACGAGCAGTACTTC.

This clone has only a few counts. This sequence joins TRBV7-7 and TRBJ1-5; D might be TRBD1 (5 bases). CDR3 length equals 15 residues. The germline V gene has CDR1 SSHAT and CDR2 FNYEAQ (reference sequence). CDR3 amino acids: CASRRGGKGSQPQHF. CDR3 sequence (DNA): TGTGCTAGCCGCCGGGGGGGGAAGGGGAGTCAGCCCCAGCATTTT.